The 32 T cell receptor beta chains below come from one sample, sequenced in a study of T cells in Graves' hyperthyroidism and ophthalmopathy. Amplified regions were TCR beta CDR3 sequences from RNA transcripts. The study used the HTBI primer set for a first-round RT-PCR of the TCR CDR3. TCRdb passed the multiplex PCR reads through MiXCR, listing each CDR3 protein once. The table has about 410,000 distinct CDR3 sequences, roughly 14% seen once; the top ten hold approximately 13%. The specimen sequenced was blood. Receptors originate from a man between 18 and 29 years old with Graves' ophthalmopathy.

The sample holds many counts of this clonotype. The genes are TRBV29-1 and TRBJ1-1; 8 nucleotides match TRBD1. CDR1 SQVTM and CDR2 ANQGSEA come from the germline V gene. The junction had 4 bases not matched to a gene; V was cut back by 4 bases and J by 0 bases. CDR3 size: 14 residues. For the CDR3, the DNA is TGCAGCGTTGTACCAGGGGGCATGAACACTGAAGCTTTCTTT. This sequence encodes CSVVPGGMNTEAFF.

This clonotype has at least ten counts. The V gene is TRBV2, the J gene TRBJ1-1; D gene ambiguous. In germline, CDR1 is SNHLY, CDR2 FYNNEI. The CDR3 spans 13 residues. V lost 6 bases, J lost 1 base, and 9 bases lay in between. The CDR3 is CASRLEGNTEAFF. In DNA form, the CDR3 reads TGTGCCAGCAGATTGGAGGGGAACACTGAAGCTTTCTTT.

This clonotype has only a few counts. This chain connects TRBV20-1 to TRBJ2-5, with D possibly TRBD1 on 6 matching bases. From germline, CDR1 is DFQATT and CDR2 SNEGSKA (reference sequence). This CDR3 comprises 11 residues. The CDR3 protein is CSKQGTETQYF. CDR3 nucleotide sequence: TGCAGCAAACAGGGAACGGAGACCCAGTACTTC.

This clonotype came up a few times. The chain uses TRBV5-1 and TRBJ2-3; 7 bases map to TRBD2. V dropped 0 bases and J dropped 4; count of bases not matched to a gene: 17. CDR1 SGHRS and CDR2 YFSETQ come from the germline V gene. The CDR3 totals 19 residues. The CDR3 DNA reads as TGCGCCAGCAGCTTGGAGTGGGTTAGCGGGCCACCTTCCCCAGATACGCAGTATTTT. Amino acid sequence: CASSLEWVSGPPSPDTQYF.

This clonotype has just a few counts. It may be a read error: a sequence one base away is much more abundant. The final CDR3 position lacks the conserved phenylalanine or tryptophan, pointing to a likely read error. The chain carries TRBV12-3 or TRBV12-4 and TRBJ2-2; no definite D call. Trimming took 6 bases from V and 9 from J, leaving 11 bases between them. This CDR3 comprises 12 residues. CDR3 in DNA: TGTGCCAGCAGGTCCGACTGGAGGGAGCTGTTTCTT. Amino acid sequence: CASRSDWRELFL.

This clonotype came up many times. The chain employs TRBV7-3 and TRBJ2-2, with 8 bases identical to TRBD2. With 5 bases clipped from V and 3 bases from J, the junction kept 8 bases outside the gene matches. CDR1 and CDR2 (germline): SGHTA, FQGTGA. The CDR3 contains 16 residues. CDR3 DNA: TGTGCCAGCAGCCTCTTCGCGGGAGGAGACACCGGGGAGCTGTTTTTT. This translates into CASSLFAGGDTGELFF. Drawing the rest from reference TRBV7-3 and TRBJ2-2, the complete variable domain is GAGVSQTPSNKVTEKGKYVELRCDPISGHTALYWYRQSLGQGPEFLIYFQGTGAADDSGLPNDRFFAVRPEGSVSTLKIQRTERGDSAVYLCASSLFAGGDTGELFFGEGSRLTVL.

This clonotype showed up many times. The rearrangement uses TRBV30 and TRBJ2-7; the D gene is possibly TRBD1 (6 bases). Looked up from germline, CDR1 is GTSNPN and CDR2 is SVGIG (reference sequence). The CDR3 contains 13 residues. Trimming took 5 bases from V and 5 from J, leaving 16 bases between them. The CDR3 sequence is CAWDPTGSHEQYF. In DNA form, the CDR3 reads TGTGCCTGGGATCCTACAGGGTCCCACGAGCAGTACTTC.

This clonotype was observed many times. The chain joins TRBV7-8 to TRBJ1-5; D is undetermined. The CDR3 is made up of 16 amino acids. Germline V CDR1 and CDR2: SGHVS, FQNEAQ. The V end lost 3 bases, the J end lost 2 bases, and 14 bases lay between the germline ends. The CDR3 DNA reads as TGTGCCAGCAGCTTCCGGCGGTGGGTCGGCAATCAGCCCCAGCATTTT. Amino acids: CASSFRRWVGNQPQHF.

This clonotype was seen repeatedly, ten times or more. The chain is built from TRBV30 and TRBJ2-1, with a weak D call TRBD2 (7 bases). The CDR3 runs to 14 residues. V shed 0 bases and J shed 5 bases, with 11 bases lying between them. CDR1 is GTSNPN, CDR2 SVGIG, per germline (reference sequence). CDR3 loop: CAWSVKGGNNEQFF. The CDR3 region has the DNA TGTGCCTGGAGTGTAAAGGGGGGGAACAATGAGCAGTTCTTC.

The sample holds many counts of this clonotype. The chain uses TRBV12-3 or TRBV12-4 and TRBJ2-5; 9 bases fit TRBD2. The CDR3 runs 14 residues. J gave up 7 bases and V 5 bases, and 8 bases lay outside the gene matches. As DNA, the CDR3 is TGTGCCAGCAGTGCGGGGGGGGGTCTCGTGACCCAGTACTTC. Protein sequence: CASSAGGGLVTQYF.

In this sample, this clonotype turned up once. The chain carries TRBV30 and TRBJ2-7, with 9 bases lining up with TRBD1. From germline, CDR1 is GTSNPN and CDR2 SVGIG (reference sequence). V gave up 1 base and J gave up 6 bases; unmatched junction bases: 10. The CDR3 is 15 residues long. CDR3: CAWSGRTGDLGEQYF. CDR3 DNA sequence: TGTGCCTGGAGTGGCCGGACAGGGGATCTGGGCGAGCAGTACTTC.

This clonotype came up many times. The chain is built from TRBV5-1 and TRBJ1-5; D is undetermined. The V and J ends lost 0 bases and 6 bases respectively, with 7 bases between them. Germline assignment: CDR1 SGHRS and CDR2 YFSETQ. The CDR3 is made up of 13 amino acids. The CDR3 DNA is TGCGCCAGCAGCTTGGAGGGTGTTCAGCCCCAGCATTTT. Encoded protein: CASSLEGVQPQHF. Full variable domain (remainder filled in from reference TRBV5-1 and TRBJ1-5): KAGVTQTPRYLIKTRGQQVTLSCSPISGHRSVSWYQQTPGQGLQFLFEYFSETQRNKGNFPGRFSGRQFSNSRSEMNVSTLELGDSALYLCASSLEGVQPQHFGDGTRLSIL.

Many counts were recorded for this clonotype. The genes are TRBV30 and TRBJ2-7; possibly TRBD2 for D (6 bases). V lost 2 bases and J lost 2, with 19 bases in between. The CDR3 extends over 16 amino acids. Germline V gives CDR1 GTSNPN, CDR2 SVGIG (reference sequence). The CDR3 protein is CAWSPPGSLAAYEQYF. The CDR3, as DNA: TGTGCCTGGAGTCCCCCGGGATCACTAGCAGCCTACGAGCAGTACTTC.

V is TRBV19 and J is TRBJ2-7; possible D gene TRBD1, 6 bases. The CDR3 has 12 residues. The V and J ends lost 8 bases and 6 bases respectively, with 14 bases between them. Germline V gene sequence: CDR1 LNHDA, CDR2 SQIVND (reference sequence). The CDR3 loop is CASRWGQGEQYF. In DNA, the CDR3 is TGTGCCAGTCGATGGGGGCAGGGCGAGCAGTACTTC. Using reference TRBV19 and TRBJ2-7 for the parts outside the CDR3, the full variable domain is DGGITQSPKYLFRKEGQNVTLSCEQNLNHDAMYWYRQDPGQGLRLIYYSQIVNDFQKGDIAEGYSVSREKKESFPLTVTSAQKNPTAFYLCASRWGQGEQYFGPGTRLTVT.

The chain joins TRBV2 to TRBJ1-1, with TRBD1 as a possible D gene (6 bases). The CDR3 has 14 residues. Germline V gene lookup returns CDR1 SNHLY and CDR2 FYNNEI. Written as DNA, the CDR3 is TGTGCTACCACGCGTGGGCAGGGGATCACTGAAGCTTTCTTT. This codes for CATTRGQGITEAFF.

This clonotype was observed at least ten times. The chain uses TRBV18 and TRBJ2-4, with 9 bases fitting TRBD1. The CDR3 loop spans 15 amino acids. Germline V lookup: CDR1 KGHSH, CDR2 LQKENI. The V segment lost 0 bases and the J segment 6 bases; nucleotides outside the gene matches: 3. The DNA of the CDR3 is TGTGCCAGCTCACCACCGTTGGGACAGGGAAACATTCAGTACTTC. Translation: CASSPPLGQGNIQYF.

This clonotype has at least ten counts. This chain links TRBV11-3 with TRBJ2-1; possible D gene TRBD2, 7 bases. The CDR3 consists of 14 residues. Germline V gives CDR1 SGHNT, CDR2 YENEEA. The V end lost 6 bases, the J end lost 7 bases, and 16 bases lay between the germline ends. CDR3 sequence: CASRVGGLGNEQFF. The CDR3 region has the DNA TGTGCCAGCAGGGTGGGGGGGCTCGGGAATGAGCAGTTCTTC. The variable domain in full, completed from reference TRBV11-3 and TRBJ2-1, reads EAGVVQSPRYKIIEKKQPVAFWCNPISGHNTLYWYLQNLGQGPELLIRYENEEAVDDSQLPKDRFSAERLKGVDSTLKIQPAELGDSAVYLCASRVGGLGNEQFFGPGTRLTVL.

In its sample, this clonotype was seen many times. This rearrangement joins TRBV12-3 or TRBV12-4 to TRBJ1-1, with TRBD1 identical over 8 bases. Unmatched junction bases numbered 6, after V lost 3 bases and J lost 3 bases. The CDR3 has 15 amino acids. Written as DNA, the CDR3 is TGTGCCAGCAGTTTCCCAGGGGGCGGTTACACTGAAGCTTTCTTT. It specifies CASSFPGGGYTEAFF.

The chain links TRBV5-1 to TRBJ2-2, with 7 positions matching TRBD1. J gave up 3 bases and V 7 bases, and 3 bases lay outside the gene matches. This CDR3 region has 13 residues. The germline V gene has CDR1 SGHRS and CDR2 YFSETQ. CDR3 protein: CASGDRYTGELFF. Here the CDR3 DNA reads TGCGCCAGCGGGGACAGATACACCGGGGAGCTGTTTTTT.

This clonotype was picked up a small number of times. The genes are TRBV7-2 and TRBJ2-7, with D unclear. The CDR3 covers 13 residues. In germline, CDR1 is SGHTA, CDR2 FQGNSA. Trimming removed 3 bases from V and 0 bases from J, with 6 bases in between. In DNA form, the CDR3 reads TGTGCCAGCAGCTTTAGCTACTCCTACGAGCAGTACTTC. This sequence encodes CASSFSYSYEQYF.

The sample holds many counts of this clonotype. The chain has TRBV7-9 and TRBJ1-1, with TRBD1 matching 7 bases. Germline V gives CDR1 SEHNR, CDR2 FQNEAQ (reference sequence). This CDR3 contains 14 residues. The junction had 6 bases not matched to a gene; V was cut back by 6 bases and J by 2 bases. The chain's CDR3 is CASRKGTVNTEAFF. The CDR3, as DNA: TGTGCCAGCAGGAAAGGGACAGTCAACACTGAAGCTTTCTTT.

This clonotype has at least ten counts. The V and J genes are TRBV7-9 and TRBJ2-7; possibly TRBD1 for D (6 bases). The CDR3 loop spans 15 amino acids. V was cut by 6 bases and J by 9 bases, with 24 bases left in between. Germline CDR1 is SEHNR and CDR2 is FQNEAQ (reference sequence). CDR3 coding DNA: TGTGCCAGCAGTCAAATCGACAGGTCTACGAAGGTGCAGTACTTC. Amino acids: CASSQIDRSTKVQYF. The entire variable domain, with the rest obtained from reference TRBV7-9 and TRBJ2-7, is as follows: DTGVSQNPRHKITKRGQNVTFRCDPISEHNRLYWYRQTLGQGPEFLTYFQNEAQLEKSRLLSDRFSAERPKGSFSTLEIQRTEQGDSAMYLCASSQIDRSTKVQYFGPGTRLTVT.

This clonotype was found many times. This sequence joins TRBV27 and TRBJ2-3, with 10 bases that match TRBD1. Trimming at V came to 6 bases and at J to 1 base, leaving 4 bases not matched to a gene. This CDR3 is built from 15 residues. Germline lookup yields CDR1 MNHEY and CDR2 SMNVEV (reference sequence). The CDR3 region is CASRDRGLGTDTQYF. CDR3 DNA sequence: TGTGCCAGCAGAGACAGGGGGCTTGGCACAGATACGCAGTATTTT.

This clonotype was seen only a few times. J is TRBJ2-3 and V is TRBV10-3; D possibly matches TRBD1 or TRBD2 (7 bases each). Between the trimmed V and J ends, which lost 2 bases and 3 bases, there was a span of 18 bases. Looked up from germline, CDR1 is ENHRY and CDR2 is SYGVKD. This CDR3 spans 17 amino acids. CDR3 nucleotide sequence: TGTGCCATCAGTGAGAGGGAGGGGGCGATCAGAACAGATACGCAGTATTTT. It translates to CAISEREGAIRTDTQYF.

This clonotype appeared many times. The gene calls are TRBV30 and TRBJ2-1; TRBD1 matches at 7 bases. The CDR3 is 16 amino acids. Per the germline V gene, CDR1 is GTSNPN and CDR2 is SVGIG (reference sequence). V lost 3 bases to trimming and J lost 3 bases; unmatched junction nucleotides: 11. In nucleotides, the CDR3 is TGTGCCTGGAGCGCATATGACAGGGTTGACTACAATGAGCAGTTCTTC. This translates into CAWSAYDRVDYNEQFF.

This clonotype showed up many times. The chain uses TRBV7-2 and TRBJ2-5; 7 bases map to TRBD1. CDR1 is SGHTA, CDR2 FQGNSA, per germline. V lost 0 bases, J lost 1 base, and 5 bases stayed unmatched. The CDR3 spans 16 residues. The CDR3 loop reads CASSLAVTGSQETQYF. The CDR3 bases are TGTGCCAGCAGCTTAGCGGTGACAGGGTCCCAAGAGACCCAGTACTTC. Full variable domain (outside the CDR3, taken from reference TRBV7-2 and TRBJ2-5): GAGVSQSPSNKVTEKGKDVELRCDPISGHTALYWYRQSLGQGLEFLIYFQGNSAPDKSGLPSDRFSAERTGGSVSTLTIQRTQQEDSAVYLCASSLAVTGSQETQYFGPGTRLLVL.

This clonotype came up many times. This chain joins TRBV6-1 and TRBJ1-1; 9 bases match TRBD1. CDR1 MNHNS and CDR2 SASEGT come from the germline V gene. CDR3 size: 12 residues. Trimming removed 9 bases from V and 5 bases from J; junction bases left unmatched: 4. The DNA for the CDR3 is TGTGCCAGTCGGACAGGGGATACTGAAGCTTTCTTT. It specifies CASRTGDTEAFF.

This clonotype showed up many times. The chain is built from TRBV3-1 and TRBJ2-1, with 7 bases fitting TRBD1. This CDR3 is built from 15 residues. The germline CDR1 and CDR2 sequences are LGHDT and YNNKEL (reference sequence). The trim removed 3 bases at V and 8 bases at J, leaving 10 bases unmatched. For the CDR3, the DNA is TGTGCCAGCAGCCACATTCAGACAGGGCGGCATGAGCAGTTCTTC. It yields the protein CASSHIQTGRHEQFF.

This clonotype has ten or more counts. This chain uses TRBV19 with TRBJ1-1; 8 nucleotides match TRBD1. From germline, CDR1 is LNHDA and CDR2 SQIVND (reference sequence). CDR3 length: 15 amino acids. Trimming at V came to 8 bases and at J to 0 bases, leaving 8 bases not matched to a gene. CDR3 coding DNA: TGTGCCAGTGGACAGGGAGCCTTCATGAACACTGAAGCTTTCTTT. It specifies CASGQGAFMNTEAFF.

In its sample, this clonotype was seen many times. The chain combines TRBV11-2 with TRBJ1-2; possibly TRBD1 for D (6 bases). The germline gives CDR1 SGHAT, CDR2 FQNNGV. V shed 6 bases and J shed 6 bases, with 11 bases lying between them. CDR3 length: 12 amino acids. The CDR3 coding sequence is TGTGCCAGCAGAAGGGGGGGCGATGGCTACACCTTC. It codes for CASRRGGDGYTF.

The chain couples TRBV4-1 to TRBJ1-1; 7 bases align to TRBD1. This CDR3 comprises 16 residues. CDR1 is MGHRA and CDR2 is YSYEKL in the germline V gene. The V segment lost 3 bases and the J segment 10 bases; nucleotides outside the gene matches: 17. The CDR3 spells CASSQGGQLTSSRAFF. DNA for the CDR3: TGCGCCAGCAGCCAGGGGGGACAGCTGACCTCGAGTAGAGCTTTCTTT.

The rearrangement links TRBV7-8 to TRBJ1-4; D perhaps matches TRBD1 (5 bases). The V and J ends lost 5 bases and 7 bases respectively, with 17 bases between them. Germline V lookup: CDR1 SGHVS, CDR2 FQNEAQ. The CDR3 loop spans 15 amino acids. The CDR3 DNA reads as TGTGCCAGCAGCCCAGAAGGGGCAGGCGGTGAAAAACTGTTTTTT. This sequence encodes CASSPEGAGGEKLFF. Full variable domain (rest looked up from reference TRBV7-8 and TRBJ1-4): GAGVSQSPRYKVAKRGQDVALRCDPISGHVSLFWYQQALGQGPEFLTYFQNEAQLDKSGLPSDRFFAERPEGSVSTLKIQRTQQEDSAVYLCASSPEGAGGEKLFFGSGTQLSVL.